This T cell receptor beta chain was identified in a study of CD8 T cells in Susac syndrome. An amount of RNA that ranged from roughly 0.5 to 1 ug was reverse transcribed with random hexamers. In TCRdb, the immunoSEQ multiplex PCR reads were re-called with MiXCR into one record per CDR3 protein. The sample has about 440,000 distinct CDR3 sequences, more than 80% seen once. The CDR3 covers 13 residues. CDR1 SQVTM and CDR2 ANQGSEA come from the germline V gene. The V end was cut by 5 bases, the J end by 4 bases, with 15 bases between. The chain uses TRBV29-1 and TRBJ2-7; D possibly uses TRBD1 or TRBD2 (5 bases each). The receptor was derived from a human donor with multiple sclerosis. The sequenced sample consisted of CD8+ T cells from PBMCs. The CDR3 nucleotides read TGCAGCGTTTACGACGGGGCGAGGTACGAGCAGTACTTC. Protein: CSVYDGARYEQYF.